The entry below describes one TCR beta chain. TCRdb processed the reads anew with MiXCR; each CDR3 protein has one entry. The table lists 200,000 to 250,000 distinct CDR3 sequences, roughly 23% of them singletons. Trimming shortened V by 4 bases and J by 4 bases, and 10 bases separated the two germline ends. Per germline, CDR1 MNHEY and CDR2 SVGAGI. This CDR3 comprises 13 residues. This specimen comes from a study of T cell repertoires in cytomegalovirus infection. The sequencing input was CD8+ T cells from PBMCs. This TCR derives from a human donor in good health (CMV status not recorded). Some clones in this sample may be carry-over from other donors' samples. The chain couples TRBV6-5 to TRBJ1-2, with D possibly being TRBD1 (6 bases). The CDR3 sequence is CASSLGHFYGYTF. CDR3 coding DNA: TGTGCCAGCAGTTTGGGACATTTCTATGGCTACACCTTC.